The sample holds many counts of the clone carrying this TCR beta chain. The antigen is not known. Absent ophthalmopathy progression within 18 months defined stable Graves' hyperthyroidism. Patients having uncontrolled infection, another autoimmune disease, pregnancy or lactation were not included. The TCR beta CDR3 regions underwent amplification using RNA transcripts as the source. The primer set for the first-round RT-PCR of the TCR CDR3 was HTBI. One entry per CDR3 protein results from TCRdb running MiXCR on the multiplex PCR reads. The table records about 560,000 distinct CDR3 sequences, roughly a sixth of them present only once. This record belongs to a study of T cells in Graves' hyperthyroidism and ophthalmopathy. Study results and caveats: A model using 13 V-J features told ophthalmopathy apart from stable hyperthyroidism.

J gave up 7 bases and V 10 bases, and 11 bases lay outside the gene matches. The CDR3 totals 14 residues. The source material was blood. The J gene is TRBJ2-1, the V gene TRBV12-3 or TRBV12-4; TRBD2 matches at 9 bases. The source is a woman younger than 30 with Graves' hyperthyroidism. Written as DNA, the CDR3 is TGTGCCACTACTTCCCTAGCGGGATTGAATGAGCAGTTCTTC. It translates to CATTSLAGLNEQFF.